These T cell receptor beta chains were read from a single sample in a study of blood T cell repertoires in COVID-19. TCRdb's copy holds only in-frame clones and misses some; the assay was immunoSEQ multiplex PCR. The sample records fewer than 250,000 clones, nearly 85% being singletons. The sequenced sample consisted of peripheral blood. These TCRs come from a human donor in a cohort sampled during active COVID-19. The CDR3 runs from the conserved cysteine through the conserved F or W. The D gene is left open where the match is weak. Clone size appears in some rows only: once, few, many, or a class for an expanded clone.

CDR3aa,CDR3nt,abundance,j_gene,v_gene,len,d_gene
CASSIGTVNTEAFF,TGTGCCAGTAGTATAGGGACAGTAAACACTGAAGCTTTCTTT,-,TRBJ1-1,TRBV19,14,-
CASIKAGYYGYTF,TGTGCCAGCATAAAGGCAGGGTATTATGGCTACACCTTC,-,TRBJ1-2,TRBV12-3/TRBV12-4,13,-
CASTRSSGSIYNEQFF,TGTGCCAGTACTCGCTCTAGCGGATCCATCTACAATGAGCAGTTCTTC,-,TRBJ2-1,TRBV19,16,TRBD2
CASSPRTGPYEQYF,TGTGCCAGCAGCCCTCGGACAGGGCCCTACGAGCAGTACTTC,-,TRBJ2-7,TRBV7-6,14,TRBD1
CSASGGPNQPQHF,TGCAGTGCTAGTGGGGGGCCCAATCAGCCCCAGCATTTT,-,TRBJ1-5,TRBV20-1,13,-
CASSESGGAFNEQFF,TGTGCCAGCAGTGAATCGGGGGGGGCCTTCAATGAGCAGTTCTTC,-,TRBJ2-1,TRBV25-1,15,TRBD2
CASSPPSEGHEQFF,TGTGCCAGCTCACCTCCCTCGGAGGGGCATGAGCAGTTCTTC,-,TRBJ2-1,TRBV18,14,-
CASTVGTANTEAFF,TGTGCCAGCACCGTAGGAACAGCGAACACTGAAGCTTTCTTT,-,TRBJ1-1,TRBV9,14,-
CASSQEILREKDEQYF,TGTGCCAGCAGCCAAGAAATTCTGCGGGAAAAGGACGAGCAGTACTTC,-,TRBJ2-7,TRBV3-1/TRBV3-2,16,-
CARTSGTGWVGETQYF,TGTGCCAGGACGTCCGGGACAGGGTGGGTAGGAGAGACCCAGTACTTC,few,TRBJ2-5,TRBV27,16,TRBD1
CASTLRQGLIRETQYF,TGTGCCAGCACCCTAAGACAGGGGTTGATAAGAGAGACCCAGTACTTC,once,TRBJ2-5,TRBV7-2,16,TRBD1
CASSLDVRVSGANVLTF,TGTGCCAGCAGCTTAGATGTCAGGGTTTCTGGGGCCAACGTCCTGACTTTC,-,TRBJ2-6,TRBV11-3,17,-
CASSIRKGARQETQYF,TGTGCCAGTAGTATAAGGAAAGGGGCACGACAAGAGACCCAGTACTTC,-,TRBJ2-5,TRBV19,16,-
CASSIYDREGYTF,TGTGCCAGCAGCATCTACGACAGGGAAGGCTACACCTTC,-,TRBJ1-2,TRBV7-8,13,TRBD1
CASSTGQVYGYTF,TGTGCCAGCAGTACGGGACAGGTCTATGGCTACACCTTC,-,TRBJ1-2,TRBV3-1/TRBV3-2,13,TRBD1
CASSTSDLGVGTEAFF,TGTGCCAGCAGCACTTCGGACCTGGGAGTGGGCACTGAAGCTTTCTTT,-,TRBJ1-1,TRBV28,16,-